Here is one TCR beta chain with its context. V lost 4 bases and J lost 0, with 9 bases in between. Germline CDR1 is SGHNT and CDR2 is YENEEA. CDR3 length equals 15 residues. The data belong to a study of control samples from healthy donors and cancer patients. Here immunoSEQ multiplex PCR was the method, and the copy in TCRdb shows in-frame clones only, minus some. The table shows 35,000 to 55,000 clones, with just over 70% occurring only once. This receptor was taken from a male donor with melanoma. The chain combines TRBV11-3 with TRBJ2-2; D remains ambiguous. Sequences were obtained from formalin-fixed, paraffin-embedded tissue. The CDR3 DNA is TGTGCCAGCAGCTCCTCCCCGGCGAACACCGGGGAGCTGTTTTTT. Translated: CASSSSPANTGELFF.